A single sample gave rise to the 20 T cell receptor beta chains below, sequenced in a study of T cells in narcolepsy. The repertoire was sequenced with immunoSEQ multiplex PCR; TCRdb's copy has only in-frame clones and lacks some. The sample holds 7,700 or so clones; over 60% are singletons and the top ten take around 21%. Sequenced material: CD45RA- memory CD8+ T cells from PBMCs. These receptors originate from a human donor with narcolepsy.

The rearrangement links TRBV7-2 to TRBJ2-7; weak D call: TRBD1 (6 bases). The CDR3 has 14 residues. Germline CDR1 reads SGHTA; CDR2 reads FQGNSA. Trimming pared 4 bases from V and 1 base from J, leaving 11 bases between. Here the CDR3 reads CASSSWTVSYEQYF. The CDR3 nucleotides are TGTGCCAGCAGCTCGTGGACAGTTTCCTACGAGCAGTACTTC.

The V call is TRBV4-3, the J call TRBJ2-7; D could derive from TRBD1 or TRBD2 (6 bases each). Germline V gives CDR1 LGHNA, CDR2 YSLEER. Trimming removed 0 bases at V and 3 bases at J, with 9 bases between. The CDR3 is 14 residues long. The CDR3 protein is CASSQDRGDYEQYF. Here the CDR3 DNA reads TGCGCCAGCAGCCAAGATAGGGGGGACTACGAGCAGTACTTC.

This clone was picked up a small number of times. The chain employs TRBV18 and TRBJ1-3; D unresolved. V was shortened by 2 bases and J by 4 bases, with 3 bases between the two germline ends. CDR1 is KGHSH, CDR2 LQKENI, per germline. The CDR3 runs to 12 residues. This CDR3 is CASSPGGNTIYF. DNA of the CDR3: TGTGCCAGCTCACCAGGGGGAAACACCATATATTTT.

The chain combines TRBV5-5 with TRBJ2-7; possibly TRBD2 for D (7 bases). V lost 4 bases to trimming and J lost 4 bases, with 18 bases between them. The CDR3 consists of 15 residues. CDR1 and CDR2 (germline): SGHKS, YYEKEE (reference sequence). The CDR3 here is CASSDRTGGAYEQYF. CDR3 coding DNA: TGTGCCAGCAGCGACCGAACGGGGGGCGCGTACGAGCAGTACTTC.

The chain joins TRBV30 to TRBJ1-1; D perhaps matches TRBD1 (5 bases). Per germline, CDR1 GTSNPN and CDR2 SVGIG (reference sequence). The V and J ends lost 0 bases and 4 bases respectively, with 9 bases between them. The CDR3 has 13 residues. The CDR3 DNA is TGTGCCTGGAGTGTAGGGGAGGGCACTGAAGCTTTCTTT. As protein: CAWSVGEGTEAFF.

The rearrangement joins TRBV7-2 to TRBJ2-2; D call uncertain. This CDR3 has 14 amino acids. V was cut by 0 bases and J by 6 bases, with 8 bases left in between. CDR1 and CDR2 (germline): SGHTA, FQGNSA. CDR3 in DNA: TGTGCCAGCAGCTTAGCTTGGACCTCCGGGGAGCTGTTTTTT. It codes for CASSLAWTSGELFF.

V usage is TRBV29-1 and J usage is TRBJ2-1; a possible D gene is TRBD1 (6 bases). This CDR3 is 13 amino acids long. Germline V gives CDR1 SQVTM, CDR2 ANQGSEA. Trimming pared 8 bases from V and 2 bases from J, leaving 13 bases between. Here the CDR3 DNA reads TGCAGCTCGAGTCAGGGGACCTACAATGAGCAGTTCTTC. Translation: CSSSQGTYNEQFF.

The genes are TRBV18 and TRBJ2-2, with D uncertain. Germline V gives CDR1 KGHSH, CDR2 LQKENI. This CDR3 is 14 amino acids long. The germline V and J ends were trimmed by 3 bases and 3 bases, with 8 bases remaining between them. CDR3 in DNA: TGTGCCAGCTCACCGGGCGACCACACCGGGGAGCTGTTTTTT. Translating it yields CASSPGDHTGELFF.

The chain uses TRBV7-9 and TRBJ1-2, with D possibly being TRBD1 (6 bases). Germline V CDR1 and CDR2: SEHNR, FQNEAQ (reference sequence). Trimming stripped 5 bases from V and 4 bases from J, with 14 bases between. CDR3 size: 14 residues. The CDR3 bases are TGTGCCAGCAGCCCGGATGGGGGCCCCTATGGCTACACCTTC. Translation: CASSPDGGPYGYTF.

The chain uses TRBV6-4 and TRBJ1-2, with D possibly matching TRBD1 (6 bases). This CDR3 region has 13 residues. Trimming removed 0 bases at V and 8 bases at J, with 10 bases between. Germline V gene lookup returns CDR1 MRHNA and CDR2 SNTAGT. Here the CDR3 reads CASSDSGTNGYTF. CDR3 bases: TGTGCCAGCAGTGACTCCGGGACAAACGGCTACACCTTC.

This clone was recorded once. The V gene is TRBV30, the J gene TRBJ2-7; the D gene is possibly TRBD1 (6 bases). Germline V gene lookup returns CDR1 GTSNPN and CDR2 SVGIG (reference sequence). Trimming shortened V by 2 bases and J by 3 bases, and 8 bases separated the two germline ends. This CDR3 region has 12 residues. The CDR3 region has the DNA TGTGCCTGGAGTTTGGACAGCTACGAGCAGTACTTC. Translating it yields CAWSLDSYEQYF.

This clone was seen a handful of times. The gene calls are TRBV11-2 and TRBJ2-6; D ambiguous. The CDR3 runs 15 residues. The ends were cut back, 4 bases at V and 1 base at J, with 8 bases in the middle. Per the germline V gene, CDR1 is SGHAT and CDR2 is FQNNGV. In DNA form, the CDR3 reads TGTGCCAGCAGCTCGAGTGAATCTGGGGCCAACGTCCTGACTTTC. This gives the protein CASSSSESGANVLTF.

The rearrangement joins TRBV7-3 to TRBJ2-3; the match to TRBD2 covers 14 bases. Unmatched junction bases numbered 21, after V lost 1 base and J lost 3 bases. CDR1 and CDR2 (germline): SGHTA, FQGTGA. The CDR3 is made up of 23 amino acids. This CDR3 is CASSLISRWAARTSGGLTDTQYF. The CDR3 nucleotides are TGTGCCAGCAGCTTAATCTCCCGGTGGGCAGCAAGGACTAGCGGGGGGCTTACAGATACGCAGTATTTT.

This sequence joins TRBV4-3 and TRBJ1-2; D is uncertain. V was pared by 1 base and J by 3 bases, with 12 bases between. The CDR3 totals 15 residues. The germline V gene encodes CDR1 LGHNA and CDR2 YSLEER. CDR3 sequence reads: CASSQGAGSYYGYTF. CDR3 nucleotides: TGCGCCAGCAGCCAAGGAGCCGGGTCCTACTATGGCTACACCTTC.

Concerning this clone itself: This sample includes further DNA sequences coding for the same CDR3. This chain uses TRBV7-9 with TRBJ2-1; 9 bases map to TRBD2. The J segment lost 4 bases and the V segment lost 0 bases, leaving 10 bases of the junction unmatched. Germline assignment: CDR1 SEHNR and CDR2 FQNEAQ (reference sequence). CDR3 length equals 18 residues. In nucleotides, the CDR3 is TGTGCCAGCAGCTTAGCGCCGGGACTCGCGGGGGGGTACAATGAGCAGTTCTTC. This sequence encodes CASSLAPGLAGGYNEQFF.

In its sample, this clone is medium-sized. CDR3 protein: CASSAGGGGTGELFF. The CDR3, as DNA: TGTGCCAGCAGCGCGGGTGGGGGCGGCACCGGGGAGCTGTTTTTT. The chain joins TRBV11-3 to TRBJ2-2; the D gene is possibly TRBD1 (6 bases). The CDR3 runs to 15 residues. CDR1 is SGHNT, CDR2 YENEEA, per germline. V was shortened by 5 bases and J by 4 bases, with 14 bases between the two germline ends. The whole variable domain, remainder taken from reference TRBV11-3 and TRBJ2-2, is EAGVVQSPRYKIIEKKQPVAFWCNPISGHNTLYWYLQNLGQGPELLIRYENEEAVDDSQLPKDRFSAERLKGVDSTLKIQPAELGDSAVYLCASSAGGGGTGELFFGEGSRLTVL.

The chain couples TRBV11-2 to TRBJ1-6; 8 positions agree with TRBD1. V gave up 4 bases and J gave up 7 bases; unmatched junction bases: 3. Germline CDR1 is SGHAT and CDR2 is FQNNGV. The CDR3 sequence is 14 residues long. In nucleotides, the CDR3 is TGTGCCAGCAGCTCCACAGGGGGAAATTCACCCCTCCACTTT. This translates into CASSSTGGNSPLHF.

The rearrangement joins TRBV10-3 to TRBJ1-1; tentative D call: TRBD1 (5 bases). The CDR3 runs 15 residues. V was shortened by 6 bases and J by 4 bases, with 18 bases between the two germline ends. Germline assignment: CDR1 ENHRY and CDR2 SYGVKD. The CDR3 loop is CAISPREDGGTEAFF. CDR3 bases: TGTGCCATCAGCCCAAGGGAGGATGGGGGCACTGAAGCTTTCTTT.

The J gene is TRBJ2-1, the V gene TRBV4-1, with D possibly matching TRBD2 (7 bases). From germline, CDR1 is MGHRA and CDR2 YSYEKL. Trimming removed 0 bases from V and 3 bases from J, with 15 bases in between. This CDR3 comprises 17 residues. For the CDR3, the DNA is TGCGCCAGCAGCCAAGAAGGGGAGGGGGATGTCTACAATGAGCAGTTCTTC. It specifies CASSQEGEGDVYNEQFF.

The genes are TRBV7-9 and TRBJ2-1; the D gene is possibly TRBD2 (6 bases). The germline V and J ends were trimmed by 4 bases and 7 bases, with 20 bases remaining between them. CDR1 and CDR2 (germline): SEHNR, FQNEAQ (reference sequence). CDR3 length equals 16 residues. The CDR3 sequence: CASSSTGTLLENEQFF. CDR3 nucleotide sequence: TGTGCCAGCAGCTCCACCGGGACTCTATTGGAGAATGAGCAGTTCTTC.